This T cell receptor beta chain comes out of a study of T cell changes during pregnancy in multiple sclerosis. The table came from immunoSEQ multiplex PCR; TCRdb's copy has only in-frame clones and leaves some out. In the table there are around 130,000 clones, approximately 93% of which are singletons. This CDR3 region has 15 residues. Trimming removed 3 bases from V and 3 bases from J, with 13 bases in between. Germline V gene data show CDR1 as SGHAT and CDR2 as FQNNGV. The receptor comes from a female donor with multiple sclerosis, enrolled in a pregnancy study. Sequenced material: peripheral blood, taken before pregnancy. J is TRBJ2-3 and V is TRBV11-2; D is ambiguous. Written as DNA, the CDR3 is TGTGCCAGCAGCTTGGGTCGCGCGCGGACAGATACGCAGTATTTT. It yields the protein CASSLGRARTDTQYF.